This is a list of T cell receptor beta chains from one sample in a study of blood T cell repertoires in COVID-19. Generated by immunoSEQ multiplex PCR, the TCRdb table keeps only in-frame clones and is missing some. The sample includes some 350,000 clones, approximately 89% of them seen just once. The source material was PBMCs or T cells enriched from blood (not recorded which). Source of these receptors: a woman aged 25 to 39 who had recovered from COVID-19. CDR3s leave out the opening cysteine and the closing phenylalanine or tryptophan.

V	J	CDR3
TRBV5-8	TRBJ2-7	ASSSGLASYTTGEQY
TRBV18	TRBJ1-1	ASSPLSGVNTEAF
TRBV23-1	TRBJ1-5	ASSLLLRRGQYSNQPQH
TRBV4-1	TRBJ2-1	ASSQEGGNEQF
TRBV10-3	TRBJ1-1	AISEEAGGTTEAF
TRBV29-1	TRBJ1-1	SVEVTGGQTEAF
TRBV29-1	TRBJ1-1	SGWGQGNTEAF
TRBV19	TRBJ1-3	ASTDTGTPRSGNTIY
TRBV19	TRBJ1-6	ASSQLDGQSPLH
TRBV15	TRBJ1-6	ATSRSYNSPLH
TRBV27	TRBJ1-5	ASSASPRDRGCLGYSQPQH
TRBV4-3	TRBJ2-2	ASSQERQGPLNTGELF
TRBV6-5	TRBJ1-3	ASEGAPGNTIY
TRBV5-6	TRBJ1-2	ASSPGHRRGYT
TRBV7-2	TRBJ2-7	ASSPVRGRKSYEQY
TRBV11-2	TRBJ2-7	ASSLSGVGYEQY
TRBV30	TRBJ2-2	AWSKGQIISVTGELF
TRBV6-5	TRBJ2-3	ASSYRGIEDTQY
TRBV5-1	TRBJ2-7	ASGPGQGTSRGQY
TRBV5-8	TRBJ1-3	ASSRRGGSGNTIY
TRBV12-3/TRBV12-4	TRBJ2-5	ASSVMETQY
TRBV24-1	TRBJ2-2	ATSDFSGGGSGELF
TRBV29-1	TRBJ1-6	SVGVDSNSPLH
TRBV19	TRBJ2-7	ASSKTGTGMYEQY